This T cell receptor (beta chain) comes out of a study of blood T cell repertoires in COVID-19. As for the study in general: Collection of acute and convalescent COVID-19 samples took place in the United States, Italy and Spain. PBMCs, B-cell-depleted T cells, or T cells provided the cDNA or gDNA that made up the material.

This clone was recorded a few times. The CDR3 has 15 amino acids. The authors' processing: For nucleated cells, counts were estimated from reference gene primer amplification. Only in-frame clones appear in the TCRdb table, and some are missing; sequencing was by immunoSEQ multiplex PCR. V and J calls and clone size are those listed in that table; D and trimming were worked out from the DNA. This sample has over 250,000 clones, with 88% found just once. This TCR was recovered from a woman in her forties who had recovered from COVID-19. Sequenced material: peripheral blood. V is TRBV21-1 and J is TRBJ1-4; the table's D call, TRBD1, was not checked against the DNA. TRBV21-1 is a recognized pseudogene. CDR3 DNA: TGTGCCAGCAGCAAAGGTGACAGGGGGGGGGAAAAACTGTTTTTT. Residues: CASSKGDRGGEKLFF.